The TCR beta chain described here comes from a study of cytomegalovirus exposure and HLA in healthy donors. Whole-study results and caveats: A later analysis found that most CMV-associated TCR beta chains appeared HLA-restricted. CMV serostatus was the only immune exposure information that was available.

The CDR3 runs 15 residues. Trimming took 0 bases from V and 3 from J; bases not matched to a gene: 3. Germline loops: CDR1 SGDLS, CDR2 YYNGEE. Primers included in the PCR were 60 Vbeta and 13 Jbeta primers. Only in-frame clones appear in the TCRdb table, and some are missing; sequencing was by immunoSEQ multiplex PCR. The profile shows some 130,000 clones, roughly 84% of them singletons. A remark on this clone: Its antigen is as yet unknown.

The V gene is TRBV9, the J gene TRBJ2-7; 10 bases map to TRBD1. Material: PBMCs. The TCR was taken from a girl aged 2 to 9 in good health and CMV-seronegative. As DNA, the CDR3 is TGTGCCAGCAGCGTAGTTGGACAGGGGGACTACGAGCAGTACTTC. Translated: CASSVVGQGDYEQYF. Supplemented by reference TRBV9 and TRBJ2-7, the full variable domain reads DSGVTQTPKHLITATGQRVTLRCSPRSGDLSVYWYQQSLDQGLQFLIQYYNGEERAKGNILERFSAQQFPDLHSELNLSSLELGDSALYFCASSVVGQGDYEQYFGPGTRLTVT.